This entry features one T cell receptor (beta chain) sequence. Its antigen is undetermined. This sample was taken from a study of beta chain features in type 1 diabetes. Whole-study results and caveats: Insertions at VDJ junctions were less frequent in type 1 diabetes patients. These patients also deleted more nucleotides at the same junctions. Shorter templates may be favored by PCR, equally so in patients and controls.

The germline V gene encodes CDR1 SGHRS and CDR2 YFSETQ. Germline trimming cut 0 bases from V and 7 bases from J; bases unmatched to any gene: 4. The CDR3 has 15 residues. One heparinised blood draw averaging around 120 mL was given by each donor. Sorting of CD4+ naive, central memory, regulatory and stem cell-like memory cells was performed via CD45RO/CCR7/CD25/CD127/CD95/CD27. Every bit of the isolated RNA underwent reverse transcription, so sequencing read expressed TCRB transcripts. Only in-frame clones appear in the TCRdb table, and some are missing; sequencing was by immunoSEQ multiplex PCR. The table lists around 250,000 clones, less than 35% of them singletons.

This TCR came from a man aged 25 to 40 in good health. Source material: central memory CD4+ T cells from blood. This sequence joins TRBV5-1 and TRBJ2-1, with TRBD2 identical over 10 bases. The CDR3 nucleotides read TGCGCCAGCAGCTTGGCTAGCGGGAGTCGTAATGAGCAGTTCTTC. Its translation is CASSLASGSRNEQFF.